This T cell receptor beta chain comes out of a study of cytomegalovirus exposure and HLA in healthy donors. Across the whole study: Roughly 80 million unique TCRs from HLA-typed donors were held in an early data release. Researchers found that roughly 81% of 300 to 450 genotyped donors fell within the Caucasian-associated ancestry cluster. Findings of the study overall: Reports indicate that TCR beta sequences accurately predicted the HLA-A and HLA-B alleles of most subjects.

The trim removed 3 bases at V and 2 bases at J, leaving 5 bases unmatched. This CDR3 spans 15 amino acids. The germline gives CDR1 SGHTA, CDR2 FQGNSA. There were likely unrecorded immune exposures, though donors were nominally healthy when sampled. Both 60 Vbeta primers and 13 Jbeta primers went into the PCR. Profiled with immunoSEQ multiplex PCR; TCRdb holds only in-frame clones, not every one. Of over 130,000 clones in the sample, roughly four fifths are singletons; the top ten hold roughly 1.4%. About this clone: The antigen is not known.

This TCR came from a man aged 25-45 years in good health and CMV-seropositive. Specimen: PBMCs. The chain carries TRBV7-2 and TRBJ2-5; 8 bases are shared with TRBD2. The CDR3 sequence is CASSLGTREQETQYF. Here the CDR3 DNA reads TGTGCCAGCAGCTTGGGGACTAGAGAGCAAGAGACCCAGTACTTC. The full variable domain, with the rest looked up from reference TRBV7-2 and TRBJ2-5, is GAGVSQSPSNKVTEKGKDVELRCDPISGHTALYWYRQSLGQGLEFLIYFQGNSAPDKSGLPSDRFSAERTGGSVSTLTIQRTQQEDSAVYLCASSLGTREQETQYFGPGTRLLVL.